Listed below are T cell receptor beta chains from one sample, sequenced in a study of beta chain features in type 1 diabetes. The table came from immunoSEQ multiplex PCR; TCRdb's copy has only in-frame clones and leaves some out. The table records about 140,000 clones, about 7.1% of them present only once. What was sequenced was central memory CD4+ T cells from blood. The source is a woman aged 25 to 39 in good health. CDR3s include the opening cysteine and the closing phenylalanine or tryptophan. The D gene is left open where the match is weak. The listing skips clone size in some rows; elsewhere it reads once, few, many or a size class.

TRBJ2-5 NA TRBV9 many CASSVGVAGIQETQYF TGTGCCAGCAGCGTAGGGGTCGCGGGAATACAAGAGACCCAGTACTTC
TRBJ2-7 NA TRBV14 NA CASSYTGNSYEQYF TGTGCCAGCAGCTATACCGGGAACTCCTACGAGCAGTACTTC
TRBJ2-7 TRBD2 TRBV4-1 NA CASSQDVGRDYEQYF TGCGCCAGCAGCCAGGATGTGGGGAGGGACTACGAGCAGTACTTC
TRBJ2-7 TRBD1 TRBV29-1 NA CSVGTGLFYEQYF TGCAGCGTGGGGACAGGTCTCTTCTACGAGCAGTACTTC
TRBJ1-2 NA TRBV29-1 NA CSAGERFYGYTF TGCAGCGCAGGGGAAAGATTCTATGGCTACACCTTC
TRBJ2-1 NA TRBV29-1 many CSVEDSTSLRFF TGCAGCGTTGAAGATTCGACTAGTCTAAGATTCTTC
TRBJ2-1 NA TRBV11-2 few CASSLIRGTGEQFF TGTGCCAGCAGCCTAATCCGCGGAACGGGTGAGCAGTTCTTC
TRBJ1-3 NA TRBV28 NA CASSPSSLSGNTIYF TGTGCCAGCAGCCCGAGTTCCCTTTCTGGAAACACCATATATTTT
TRBJ2-7 TRBD2 TRBV4-2 few CASSQERAVGGRTYEQYF TGTGCCAGCAGCCAAGAAAGGGCCGTGGGCGGGAGGACCTACGAGCAGTACTTC
TRBJ2-2 NA TRBV5-4 many CASSYSGRITGELFF TGTGCCAGCAGCTACTCCGGGAGAATCACCGGGGAGCTGTTTTTT
TRBJ1-2 NA TRBV28 NA CASTEGHSYGYTF TGTGCCAGCACCGAGGGACATTCCTATGGCTACACCTTC
TRBJ2-3 TRBD1 TRBV10-3 few CAIRTGTGTADTQYF TGTGCCATCAGGACCGGGACAGGGACGGCAGATACGCAGTATTTT
TRBJ2-1 NA TRBV6-6 NA CASSYSTANNEQFF TGTGCCAGCAGTTACTCGACTGCGAACAATGAGCAGTTCTTC
TRBJ2-6 NA TRBV18 few CASSVAGTGANVLTF TGTGCCAGCTCCGTGGCGGGAACTGGGGCCAACGTCCTGACTTTC
TRBJ2-3 TRBD2 TRBV18 NA CASSPLTSGTDTQYF TGTGCCAGCTCACCCCTGACTAGCGGCACAGATACGCAGTATTTT
TRBJ1-1 TRBD1 TRBV6-1 few CASNKQGSTEAFF TGTGCCAGCAACAAACAGGGGTCGACTGAAGCTTTCTTT
TRBJ1-1 NA TRBV7-3 few CASSPSVASGGNTEAFF TGTGCCAGCAGCCCTTCTGTGGCCTCCGGGGGGAACACTGAAGCTTTCTTT
TRBJ2-7 TRBD2 TRBV28 few CASSFGTSGREQYF TGTGCCAGCAGTTTCGGGACTAGCGGGAGAGAGCAGTACTTC
TRBJ2-1 TRBD1 TRBV29-1 NA CSVDRWQGAKNEQFF TGCAGCGTTGATAGGTGGCAGGGGGCGAAAAATGAGCAGTTCTTC
TRBJ2-1 TRBD1 TRBV13 NA CASSLRQGRSYGRYNEQFF TGTGCCAGCAGCTTAAGACAGGGACGATCATATGGGAGATACAATGAGCAGTTCTTC
TRBJ2-5 NA TRBV18 once CASSPPGVGGETQYF TGTGCCAGCTCACCACCCGGGGTGGGAGGAGAGACCCAGTACTTC
TRBJ2-7 NA TRBV5-5 few CASSLGDHRRGEQYF TGTGCCAGCAGCTTGGGGGACCACAGGAGGGGCGAGCAGTACTTC
TRBJ2-2 TRBD2 TRBV5-1 NA CASTGGSGGPRTGELFF TGCGCCAGCACCGGGGGGTCCGGGGGACCAAGGACCGGGGAGCTGTTTTTT
TRBJ2-7 NA TRBV7-9 many CASSLSESTQYF TGTGCCAGCAGCTTATCGGAGTCTACGCAGTACTTC
TRBJ2-6 NA TRBV4-3 many CASSQVAEAGANVLTF TGCGCCAGCAGCCAAGTTGCGGAGGCCGGGGCCAACGTCCTGACTTTC
TRBJ2-1 TRBD2 TRBV5-1 few CASSLGTSNNEQFF TGCGCCAGCAGCTTGGGGACTAGCAACAATGAGCAGTTCTTC
TRBJ2-7 TRBD2 TRBV5-1 NA CASSIRTSYDEQYF TGCGCCAGCAGCATACGGACTAGCTACGACGAGCAGTACTTC
TRBJ2-7 TRBD1 TRBV15 NA CATSRDPGQGYEQYF TGTGCCACCAGCAGAGACCCGGGACAGGGTTACGAGCAGTACTTC
TRBJ2-7 NA TRBV29-1 few CSVEIGRGYEQYF TGCAGCGTTGAAATTGGCAGGGGATACGAGCAGTACTTC
TRBJ2-3 TRBD2 TRBV29-1 NA CSVDTSEPSTDTQYF TGCAGTGTGGATACTAGCGAACCTAGCACAGATACGCAGTATTTT
TRBJ1-2 NA TRBV10-3 few CAISDRTEFFTF TGTGCCATCAGTGACAGGACAGAGTTCTTCACCTTC
TRBJ2-7 TRBD1 TRBV5-1 few CASSVDRGVRRYEQYF TGCGCCAGCAGCGTTGACAGGGGAGTACGACGTTACGAGCAGTACTTC
TRBJ2-7 TRBD2 TRBV27 few CASRRGTSSRSYEQYF TGTGCCAGCAGGCGGGGGACTAGCTCGAGATCCTACGAGCAGTACTTC
TRBJ1-2 NA TRBV7-2 few CASSLVRSNYGYTF TGTGCCAGCAGCTTAGTGCGATCTAACTATGGCTACACCTTC
TRBJ1-3 TRBD1 TRBV7-9 few CASRSQGAGNTIYF TGTGCCAGCAGATCACAGGGGGCTGGAAACACCATATATTTT
TRBJ2-7 NA TRBV7-2 NA CASSLLAYYEQYF TGTGCCAGCAGCTTACTAGCATACTACGAGCAGTACTTC
TRBJ1-1 TRBD1 TRBV9 few CASSPAPTGALGITEAFF TGTGCCAGCAGCCCAGCTCCTACAGGGGCCCTAGGTATCACTGAAGCTTTCTTT
TRBJ2-2 TRBD1 TRBV5-1 few CASTPGQGDTGELFF TGCGCCAGCACGCCGGGACAGGGGGACACCGGGGAGCTGTTTTTT
TRBJ2-3 NA TRBV7-2 few CASSLRFGSTDTQYF TGTGCCAGCAGCTTAAGGTTCGGGAGCACAGATACGCAGTATTTT
TRBJ2-7 TRBD1 TRBV6-1 few CASSVDQGVSSYEQYF TGTGCCAGCAGTGTAGACCAGGGGGTAAGCTCCTACGAGCAGTACTTC
TRBJ2-2 NA TRBV7-8 NA CASSLVTGGAGELFF TGTGCCAGCAGCTTAGTTACCGGCGGGGCCGGGGAGCTGTTTTTT
TRBJ2-7 NA TRBV6-5 NA CASSYSTTVSSYEQYF TGTGCCAGCAGTTACTCGACAACCGTAAGCTCCTACGAGCAGTACTTC
TRBJ2-5 TRBD2 TRBV2 few CASLLGLAGGPGQETQYF TGTGCCAGTCTCCTCGGACTAGCGGGAGGGCCCGGGCAAGAGACCCAGTACTTC
TRBJ1-2 NA TRBV4-3 NA CASSPRFPDSNYGYTF TGCGCCAGCAGCCCCCGCTTCCCAGACAGTAACTATGGCTACACCTTC
TRBJ2-1 TRBD2 TRBV7-2 NA CASSLAPGTSGNYNEQFF TGTGCCAGCAGCTTAGCGCCCGGGACTAGCGGGAACTACAATGAGCAGTTCTTC
TRBJ1-1 NA TRBV4-2 NA CASSHEPKPFEAFF TGTGCCAGCAGCCATGAGCCTAAACCTTTTGAAGCTTTCTTT
TRBJ1-1 TRBD1 TRBV28 few CASSWGQMNTEAFF TGTGCCAGCAGTTGGGGACAGATGAACACTGAAGCTTTCTTT
TRBJ2-7 NA TRBV4-2 few CASSQDIGGGEQYF TGTGCCAGCAGCCAAGATATCGGAGGAGGCGAGCAGTACTTC
TRBJ1-2 TRBD1 TRBV5-6 few CASSLRGQTGIYGYTF TGTGCCAGCAGCTTGAGGGGACAGACTGGAATCTATGGCTACACCTTC
TRBJ1-2 TRBD1 TRBV9 NA CASRAPGQGNYGYTF TGTGCCAGCAGAGCCCCTGGACAGGGAAACTATGGCTACACCTTC
TRBJ1-2 TRBD1 TRBV7-2 few CASSSLVSGGYGYTF TGTGCCAGCAGCTCCCTAGTCTCAGGGGGCTATGGCTACACCTTC
TRBJ1-3 NA TRBV29-1 few CSVVVSGNTIYF TGCAGCGTTGTAGTCTCTGGAAACACCATATATTTT
TRBJ1-1 TRBD1 TRBV10-2 NA CASSNRDRSGNTEAFF TGCGCCAGCAGTAACCGGGACAGAAGCGGGAACACTGAAGCTTTCTTT